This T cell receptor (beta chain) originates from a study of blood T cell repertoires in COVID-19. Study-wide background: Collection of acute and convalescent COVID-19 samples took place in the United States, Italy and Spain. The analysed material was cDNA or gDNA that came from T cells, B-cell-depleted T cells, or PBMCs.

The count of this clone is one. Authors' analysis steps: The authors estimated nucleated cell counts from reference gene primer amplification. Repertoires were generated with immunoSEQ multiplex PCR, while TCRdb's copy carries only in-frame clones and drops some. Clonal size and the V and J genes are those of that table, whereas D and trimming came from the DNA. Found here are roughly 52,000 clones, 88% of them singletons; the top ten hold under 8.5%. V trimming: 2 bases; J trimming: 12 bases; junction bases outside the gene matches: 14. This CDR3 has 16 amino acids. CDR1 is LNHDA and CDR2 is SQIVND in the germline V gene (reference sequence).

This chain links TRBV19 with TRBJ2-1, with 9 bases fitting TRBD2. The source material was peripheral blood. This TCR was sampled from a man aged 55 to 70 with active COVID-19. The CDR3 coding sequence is TGTGCCAGTAGTATAATTACTAGCGGGTCAATCAGGGTGCAGTTCTTC. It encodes CASSIITSGSIRVQFF.